This T cell receptor beta chain comes out of a study of shared clonotypes between healthy human individuals. Across the study: CD4 naive and memory got three plates each, CD8 naive two, CD8 memory one. General study findings and limits: Clonotypes which were not shared had lower generation probabilities than clonotypes that all four donors shared. Clonotype sharing across donors was expected to vary with sequencing depth.

The CDR3 has 17 amino acids. CDR1 is MNHNS, CDR2 SASEGT, per germline. Trimming removed 4 bases from V and 3 bases from J, with 19 bases in between. The authors distributed each subset's genomic DNA evenly over several immunoSEQ plates. Generated by immunoSEQ multiplex PCR, the TCRdb table keeps only in-frame clones and is missing some. The sample has approximately 2,000,000 clones, roughly 92% seen once. This clone was detected once. Its specificity is not known. The J gene is TRBJ1-5, the V gene TRBV6-1; tentatively, D is TRBD1 (5 bases). The sample taken for sequencing was naive CD4+ T cells from PBMCs. The subset here: CD45RA+ positively selected. The origin of this receptor is a man aged 18 to 29 in good health. Some clones in this sample may be carry-over from other donors' samples. CDR3 nucleotides: TGTGCCAGCAGTGGGGAGCTGGGGGGGGGTTACAATCAGCCCCAGCATTTT. This sequence encodes CASSGELGGGYNQPQHF.